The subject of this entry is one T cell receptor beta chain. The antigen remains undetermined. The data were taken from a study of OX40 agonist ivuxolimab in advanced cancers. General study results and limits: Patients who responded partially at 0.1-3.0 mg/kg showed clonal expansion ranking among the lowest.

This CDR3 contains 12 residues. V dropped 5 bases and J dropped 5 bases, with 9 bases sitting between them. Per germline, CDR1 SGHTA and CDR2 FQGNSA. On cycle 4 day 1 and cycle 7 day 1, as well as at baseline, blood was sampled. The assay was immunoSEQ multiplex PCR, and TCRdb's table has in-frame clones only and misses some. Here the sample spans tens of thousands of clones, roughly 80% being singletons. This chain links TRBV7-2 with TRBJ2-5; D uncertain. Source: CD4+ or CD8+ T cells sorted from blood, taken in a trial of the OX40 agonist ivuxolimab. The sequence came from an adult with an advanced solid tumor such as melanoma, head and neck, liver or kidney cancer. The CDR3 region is CASSPVVETQYF. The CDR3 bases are TGTGCCAGCAGCCCCGTTGTGGAGACCCAGTACTTC.